This T cell receptor beta chain is from a study of naive and memory T cell subsets. The germline V gene encodes CDR1 SGHRS and CDR2 YFSETQ. With 0 bases removed from V and 7 bases from J, the gap between germline ends came to 6 bases. The CDR3 covers 12 residues. This clonotype was counted only a few times. Its antigen is not known. Study-wide points: Possibly reflecting memory cells re-expressing CD45RA, a few larger clonotypes occurred in naive repertoires, especially CD8.

Two oligonucleotides, mixed equimolar, formed the beta constant-region primer covering TRBC1 and TRBC2. Four rounds of PCR amplified the ligated cDNA using nested alpha and beta constant-region primers plus SP2. MiXCR, applied by TCRdb to the UMI-ligation and nested PCR reads, yields one record per CDR3 protein. The sample has tens of thousands of distinct CDR3 sequences, approximately 10% seen once. The origin of this receptor is a human donor in good health. Sequencing input: naive CD4+ T cells from blood. The chain is built from TRBV5-1 and TRBJ2-3; D is ambiguous. The DNA of the CDR3 is TGCGCCAGCAGCTTGGTTCTGAATACGCAGTATTTT. Translating gives CASSLVLNTQYF.